This entry is about one T cell receptor (beta chain). The antigen is unknown. This sample stems from a study of CD8+ T cells in alopecia areata. Study-wide points: Lesional scalp, notably in alopecia totalis/universalis, had clonality above that of normal scalp.

In germline, CDR1 is SNHLY, CDR2 FYNNEI. V was clipped by 7 bases and J by 3 bases, with 13 bases between them. The CDR3 is made up of 14 amino acids. Lesional scalp tissue (obtained by punch biopsy) and peripheral blood were collected from alopecia areata patients. Sorted populations comprised CD4+ and CD8+ T cells obtained from PBMCs. Sequencing templates came from extracted RNA that was reverse transcribed into cDNA. The data were produced by immunoSEQ multiplex PCR, yet TCRdb's version contains in-frame clones alone and is incomplete. Here the sample spans 120,000 or so clones, 35% to 45% being singletons.

V and J are TRBV2 and TRBJ1-5, with D maybe TRBD1 (5 bases). The TCR sequence derives from a human donor with alopecia areata. Sequencing used CD4+ T cells sorted from blood. The CDR3 loop reads CASNVRQTNQPQHF. The CDR3 DNA follows: TGTGCCAGCAACGTAAGACAGACCAATCAGCCCCAGCATTTT.